This T cell receptor (beta chain) was obtained from a study of blood T cell repertoires in COVID-19. Overall study context: In each case, the material was cDNA or gDNA derived from T cells, B-cell-depleted T cells, or PBMCs.

This table comes from immunoSEQ multiplex PCR, and its TCRdb copy is limited to in-frame clones, with some not included. The table lists 90,000 or so clones, approximately 89% of them singletons. The sample taken for sequencing was peripheral blood. The TCR sequence derives from a man between 60 and 70 years old with acute or convalescent COVID-19.

Here the CDR3 DNA reads TGTGCCAGCAGTTACTCGTCCACAGGCTATGGCTACACCTTC. This encodes CASSYSSTGYGYTF. The chain carries TRBV6-2 or TRBV6-3 and TRBJ1-2; tentatively, D is TRBD1 (5 bases). The CDR3 has 14 residues. Germline-derived CDR1 and CDR2 are MNHEY and SVGEGT. V was cut by 0 bases and J by 4 bases, with 9 bases left in between.